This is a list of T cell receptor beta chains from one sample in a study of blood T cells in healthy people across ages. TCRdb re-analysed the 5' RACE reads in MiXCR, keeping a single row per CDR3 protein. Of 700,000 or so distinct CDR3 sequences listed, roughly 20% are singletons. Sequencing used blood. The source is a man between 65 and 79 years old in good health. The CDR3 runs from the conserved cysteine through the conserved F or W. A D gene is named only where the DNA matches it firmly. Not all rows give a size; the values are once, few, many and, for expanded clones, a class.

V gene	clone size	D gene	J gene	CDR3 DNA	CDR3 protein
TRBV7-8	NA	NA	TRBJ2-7	TGTGCCAGCGGACCTTGGGGTATTTCCTACGAGCAGTACTTC	CASGPWGISYEQYF
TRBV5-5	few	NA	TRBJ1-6	TGTGCCAGCAGCGTGAGGGAGGGGAATTCACCCCTCCACTTT	CASSVREGNSPLHF
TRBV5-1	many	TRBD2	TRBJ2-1	TGCGCCAGCAAACTCCACGCGGGGGGGTACAATGAGCAGTTCTTC	CASKLHAGGYNEQFF
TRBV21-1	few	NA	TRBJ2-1	TGTGCCAGCAGCCCCGCGAGCAGGGGTTTGGATGAGCAGTTCTTC	CASSPASRGLDEQFF
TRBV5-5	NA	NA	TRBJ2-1	TGTGCCAGCAGCTTGGACTCAATTGGTGAGCAGTTCTTC	CASSLDSIGEQFF
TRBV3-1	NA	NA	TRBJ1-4	TGTGCCAGCAGCCAGATAAATCAGGGTGGAGGCGAAAAACTGTTTTTT	CASSQINQGGGEKLFF
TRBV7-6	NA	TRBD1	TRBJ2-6	TGTGCCAGCAGCGGTTGGACAGGGTTGGCCAACGTCCTGACTTTC	CASSGWTGLANVLTF
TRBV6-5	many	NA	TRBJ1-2	TGTGCCAGCAAAATGGGGGATTCTGGCTACACCTTC	CASKMGDSGYTF
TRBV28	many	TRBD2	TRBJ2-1	TGTGCCAGCAGTATCACTAGCGGGGACAACAATGAGCAGTTCTTC	CASSITSGDNNEQFF
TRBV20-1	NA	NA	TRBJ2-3	TGCAGTGCTAGAGGATCGCGGCGGTACACAGATACGCAGTATTTT	CSARGSRRYTDTQYF
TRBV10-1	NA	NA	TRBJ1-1	TGCGTCAGCACCCTAGCGGGACGGATGAACACTGAAGCTTTCTTT	CVSTLAGRMNTEAFF
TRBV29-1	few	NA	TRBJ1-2	TGCAGCGTCGCAATTCGGGGTGGCTACACCTTC	CSVAIRGGYTF
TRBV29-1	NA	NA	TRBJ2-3	TGCAGCGCTCAGCGGGGCACAGATACGCAGTATTTT	CSAQRGTDTQYF
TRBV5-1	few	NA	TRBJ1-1	TGCGCCAGCAGCTTAGGACCATTGGGCACTGAAGCTTTCTTT	CASSLGPLGTEAFF
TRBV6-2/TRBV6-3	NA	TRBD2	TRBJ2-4	TGTGCCAGCAAAGGACTAGCGGGAGGCGAGTATGGCAAAAACATTCAGTACTTC	CASKGLAGGEYGKNIQYF
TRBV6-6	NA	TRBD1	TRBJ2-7	TGTGCCAGCAGTCCGGCGAGACAGGGCTACGAGCAGTACTTC	CASSPARQGYEQYF
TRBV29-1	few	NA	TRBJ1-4	TGCAGCGTTGATAGAGGGTCGAATGAAAAACTGTTTTTT	CSVDRGSNEKLFF
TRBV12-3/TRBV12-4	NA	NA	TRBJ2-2	TGTGCCAGCAGCCCTAAGGCGACAGGGAGGGGCACCGGGGAGCCGTTTTTT	CASSPKATGRGTGEPFF
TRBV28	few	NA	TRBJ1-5	TGTGCCAGCAGTTTCTCAGGGAAAATGGCGCCCCAGCATTTT	CASSFSGKMAPQHF
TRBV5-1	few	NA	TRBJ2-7	TGCGCCAGCAGCTCCCCCGGCGCCCCCGAGCAGTACTTC	CASSSPGAPEQYF
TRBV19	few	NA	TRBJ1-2	TGTGCCAGTAGTGTACAGGGAAGGGGCTATGGCTACACCTTC	CASSVQGRGYGYTF
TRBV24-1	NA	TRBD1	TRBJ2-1	TGTGCCACCAGTGGGACAGGGGGTAAGAATGAGCAGTTCTTC	CATSGTGGKNEQFF
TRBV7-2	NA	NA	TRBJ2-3	TGTGCCAGCACTAGGACTACTCACACAGATACGCAGTATTTT	CASTRTTHTDTQYF
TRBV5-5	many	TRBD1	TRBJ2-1	TGTGCCAGCAGCTTGGCCACGGGACAGGGGGCTTATGAGCAGTTCTTC	CASSLATGQGAYEQFF
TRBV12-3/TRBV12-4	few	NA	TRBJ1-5	TGTGCCAGCAGTTGGGGAACTGGCCAGCCCCAGCATTTT	CASSWGTGQPQHF
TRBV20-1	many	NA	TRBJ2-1	TGCAGTGCCCCGCTTGGCGGTGAGCAGTTCTTC	CSAPLGGEQFF
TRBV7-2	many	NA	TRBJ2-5	TGTGCCAGCAGCTTAGGCTCCGAACGAGGGAGCGGAAGGTACCAAGAGACCCAGTACTTC	CASSLGSERGSGRYQETQYF
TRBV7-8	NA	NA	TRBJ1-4	TGTGCCAGCAGCTATGCCGGGACAAGGCCCGAGGAACTGTTTTTT	CASSYAGTRPEELFF